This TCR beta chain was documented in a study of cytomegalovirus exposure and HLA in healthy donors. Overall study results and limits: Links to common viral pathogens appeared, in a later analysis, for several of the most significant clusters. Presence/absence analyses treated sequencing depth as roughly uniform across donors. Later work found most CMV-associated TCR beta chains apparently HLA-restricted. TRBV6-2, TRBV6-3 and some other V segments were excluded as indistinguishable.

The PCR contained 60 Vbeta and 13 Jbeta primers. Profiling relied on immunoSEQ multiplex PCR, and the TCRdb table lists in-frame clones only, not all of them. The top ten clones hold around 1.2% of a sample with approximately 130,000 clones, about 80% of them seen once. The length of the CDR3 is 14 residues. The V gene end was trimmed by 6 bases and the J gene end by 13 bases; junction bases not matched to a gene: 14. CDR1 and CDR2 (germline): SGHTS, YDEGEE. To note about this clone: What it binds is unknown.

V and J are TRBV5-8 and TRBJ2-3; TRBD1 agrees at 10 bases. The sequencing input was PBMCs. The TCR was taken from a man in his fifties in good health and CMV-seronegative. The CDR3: CASTRVRGQGKEYF. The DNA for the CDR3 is TGTGCCAGCACACGCGTCCGGGGACAGGGGAAGGAGTATTTT.